The 13 T cell receptor beta chains below all came from one sample that was sequenced in a study of blood T cell repertoires in COVID-19. Assay used: immunoSEQ multiplex PCR; TCRdb lists only in-frame clones, some missing. The repertoire consists of about 180,000 clones, with 70% to 80% occurring once and the leading ten covering 17%. Sequenced: PBMCs or T cells enriched from blood (not recorded which). The receptors here all came from a woman between 50 and 59 years old who had recovered from COVID-19.

The V gene is TRBV21-1, the J gene TRBJ1-5; TRBD1 was called by the table and not checked on the DNA. TRBV21-1 represents a pseudogene. This CDR3 has 19 residues. The chain's CDR3 is CASSKGDRVVWQSNQPQHF. The CDR3 DNA is TGTGCCAGCAGCAAAGGGGACAGGGTCGTTTGGCAGAGCAATCAGCCCCAGCATTTT.

This chain uses TRBV18 with TRBJ2-7; 8 bases align to TRBD1. Germline V CDR1 and CDR2: KGHSH, LQKENI. The V and J ends lost 3 bases and 4 bases, in that order; junction bases with no gene match: 5. This CDR3 has 14 amino acids. The CDR3 loop reads CASSPTGAGYEQYF. The DNA for the CDR3 is TGTGCCAGCTCACCGACAGGGGCGGGGTACGAGCAGTACTTC.

V is TRBV19 and J is TRBJ2-3, with D perhaps TRBD2 (7 bases). Germline V CDR1 and CDR2: LNHDA, SQIVND (reference sequence). CDR3 length: 14 amino acids. Trimming took 7 bases from V and 3 from J, leaving 14 bases between them. The CDR3 region has the DNA TGTGCCAGTAATCGGGGAGGGGGAACAGATACGCAGTATTTT. It yields the protein CASNRGGGTDTQYF. The whole variable domain, filled in from reference TRBV19 and TRBJ2-3, reads DGGITQSPKYLFRKEGQNVTLSCEQNLNHDAMYWYRQDPGQGLRLIYYSQIVNDFQKGDIAEGYSVSREKKESFPLTVTSAQKNPTAFYLCASNRGGGTDTQYFGPGTRLTVL.

V usage is TRBV6-5 and J usage is TRBJ1-1; no clear D. Trimming removed 5 bases at V and 1 base at J, with 11 bases between. The CDR3 covers 14 residues. Germline V gene lookup returns CDR1 MNHEY and CDR2 SVGAGI. DNA for the CDR3: TGTGCCAGCAGTCCTCGGCGGAGGAACACTGAAGCTTTCTTT. It specifies CASSPRRRNTEAFF.

This clone has more than one count but fewer than ten. The chain combines TRBV5-1 with TRBJ2-7, with TRBD1 identical over 9 bases. The CDR3 runs to 14 residues. V gave up 0 bases and J gave up 6 bases; unmatched junction bases: 4. The germline CDR1 and CDR2 sequences are SGHRS and YFSETQ. In DNA, the CDR3 is TGCGCCAGCAGCTTGGGGACAGGGGCGGGCGAGCAGTACTTC. The encoded protein is CASSLGTGAGEQYF.

The CDR3 spells CASSRVGGPTDTQYF. The CDR3 region has the DNA TGTGCCAGCAGCCGGGTCGGGGGGCCGACAGATACGCAGTATTTT. The chain couples TRBV9 to TRBJ2-3; TRBD2 might be the D (7 bases). The CDR3 is 15 residues long. Germline-derived CDR1 and CDR2 are SGDLS and YYNGEE. Trimming left V 4 bases short and J 3 bases short, with 15 bases between.

This clone was picked up a small number of times. The chain recombines TRBV14 with TRBJ1-3; D not certain. The germline V and J ends were trimmed by 4 bases and 0 bases, with 13 bases remaining between them. The germline CDR1 and CDR2 sequences are SGHDN and FVKESK. The CDR3 sequence is 16 residues long. The DNA for the CDR3 is TGTGCCAGCAGCCCCCTTGGGCCATCCTCTGGAAACACCATATATTTT. This gives the protein CASSPLGPSSGNTIYF.

In DNA form, the CDR3 reads TGTGCCAGCAGCCGGGACAGGGGGTTTGAAGCTTTCTTT. The encoded protein is CASSRDRGFEAFF. This chain links TRBV28 with TRBJ1-1; 11 nucleotides match TRBD1. Germline CDR1 reads MDHEN; CDR2 reads SYDVKM. The CDR3 runs to 13 residues. V lost 6 bases to trimming and J lost 7 bases; unmatched junction nucleotides: 4.

This chain connects TRBV6-5 to TRBJ1-2, with a weak D call TRBD1 (5 bases). The CDR3 runs 13 residues. Germline CDR1 is MNHEY and CDR2 is SVGAGI. Trimming removed 6 bases at V and 4 bases at J, with 12 bases between. The CDR3 loop reads CASRGGGFYGYTF. The CDR3 region has the DNA TGTGCCAGCAGGGGGGGAGGGTTCTATGGCTACACCTTC.

The gene calls are TRBV12-3 or TRBV12-4 and TRBJ1-2; 10 positions match TRBD1. V lost 5 bases to trimming and J lost 9 bases; unmatched junction nucleotides: 6. This CDR3 spans 13 amino acids. The CDR3 sequence is CASSLRDRGSYTF. CDR3 coding DNA: TGTGCCAGCAGTCTCCGGGACAGGGGTAGCTACACCTTC.

This clone was counted a single time. Other nucleotide sequences in the sample specify the same CDR3. This chain links TRBV27 with TRBJ1-2; D uncertain. Trimming left V 2 bases short and J 4 bases short, with 8 bases between. Germline CDR1 MNHEY, CDR2 SMNVEV (reference sequence). This CDR3 comprises 13 residues. The CDR3 DNA is TGTGCCAGCAGTTTAGGGCAGACCTATGGCTACACCTTC. Encoded protein: CASSLGQTYGYTF.

V and J are TRBV24-1 and TRBJ1-5; D perhaps matches TRBD1 (6 bases). The CDR3 extends over 17 amino acids. Germline V CDR1 and CDR2: KGHDR, SFDVKD. V shed 5 bases and J shed 6 bases, with 22 bases lying between them. DNA of the CDR3: TGTGCCACCAGTGCTACCAGGAACTCGGGGGGCGGTCAGCCCCAGCATTTT. It encodes CATSATRNSGGGQPQHF.

The chain uses TRBV2 and TRBJ2-3, with 8 bases lining up with TRBD2. The V and J ends lost 6 bases and 6 bases, in that order; junction bases with no gene match: 23. Germline CDR1 is SNHLY and CDR2 is FYNNEI. CDR3 size: 19 residues. The chain's CDR3 is CASRKILPTSAGVGDTQYF. In DNA form, the CDR3 reads TGTGCCAGCAGGAAAATACTCCCAACCTCAGCGGGAGTTGGGGATACGCAGTATTTT.